These 8 T cell receptor beta chains share one sample of origin, sequenced in a study of HIV-infected children after antiretroviral therapy interruption. The treatment here: PENTA 11 planned treatment interruption arm or continuous ART arm. A 3' RACE protocol on RNA, with unique molecular identifiers, produced the TCR library. One entry per CDR3 protein, called by TCRdb with MiXCR from the 3' RACE reads. The repertoire includes around 40,000 distinct CDR3 sequences, approximately 7% of them detected once, and roughly 0.87% sits in the top ten. Here the sequenced sample was CD45RA+ CD4+ T cells from PBMCs, pooled from several time points, taken from a donor given antiretroviral therapy, either interrupted or continuous. Regarding subset: naive CD4+ CD45RA+ CD45RO- T cells. Receptors originate from a pool of human donors with HIV.

This clonotype was seen many times. This chain uses TRBV7-2 with TRBJ1-4, with D tentatively TRBD1 (6 bases). Germline CDR1 and CDR2: SGHTA and FQGNSA. This CDR3 region has 15 residues. Trimming pared 5 bases from V and 5 bases from J, leaving 15 bases between. DNA for the CDR3: TGTGCCAGCAGCCGGAGGCAGGGGTCCAATGAAAAACTGTTTTTT. Amino acids: CASSRRQGSNEKLFF.

In its sample, this clonotype was seen a few times. V usage is TRBV11-2 and J usage is TRBJ2-1, with TRBD2 identical over 7 bases. Trimming cost V 4 bases and J 0 bases; bases outside gene matches: 6. This CDR3 has 16 residues. Germline CDR1 reads SGHAT; CDR2 reads FQNNGV. This CDR3 reads CASSSGGLLSYNEQFF. The CDR3 coding sequence is TGTGCCAGCAGCTCTGGGGGACTACTCTCCTACAATGAGCAGTTCTTC.

This clonotype is a singleton in its sample. V is TRBV27 and J is TRBJ2-7; 8 bases line up with TRBD1. Germline V gives CDR1 MNHEY, CDR2 SMNVEV (reference sequence). The CDR3 runs to 12 residues. Trimming took 6 bases from V and 2 from J; bases not matched to a gene: 0. The CDR3: CASRQGAYEQYF. In DNA, the CDR3 is TGTGCCAGCAGACAGGGGGCCTACGAGCAGTACTTC.

This clonotype appeared many times. This chain joins TRBV6-5 and TRBJ2-1; D unresolved. Germline assignment: CDR1 MNHEY and CDR2 SVGAGI. Deletions cut 4 bases from V and 0 bases from J, with 10 bases between. CDR3 size: 15 residues. CDR3 bases: TGTGCCAGCAGTTCCTCCCCGGGCTCCTACAATGAGCAGTTCTTC. As protein: CASSSSPGSYNEQFF.

This clonotype was detected a few times. The V and J genes are TRBV4-1 and TRBJ1-1, with a weak D call TRBD1 (6 bases). Germline loops: CDR1 MGHRA, CDR2 YSYEKL. V lost 6 bases and J lost 6, with 14 bases in between. The CDR3 totals 13 residues. CDR3 residues: CASRKTQGPEAFF. DNA of the CDR3: TGCGCCAGCAGAAAGACACAGGGTCCTGAAGCTTTCTTT.

In its sample, this clonotype was seen a few times. V and J are TRBV10-1 and TRBJ2-1; D is unclear. V gave up 1 base and J gave up 4 bases, with 8 bases separating them. CDR3 length: 14 amino acids. Germline values: CDR1 WNHNN, CDR2 SYGVQD (reference sequence). The CDR3, as DNA: TGCGCCAGCAGTGAGTGGCAAGATTACAATGAGCAGTTCTTC. Its protein product is CASSEWQDYNEQFF.

The chain combines TRBV12-3 or TRBV12-4 with TRBJ2-1; the D gene is possibly TRBD1 (6 bases). The V gene lost 0 bases and the J gene lost 4 bases, with 7 bases spanning the gap. This CDR3 is built from 14 residues. The CDR3 protein is CASSLAGTYNEQFF. CDR3 nucleotide sequence: TGTGCCAGCAGTTTAGCGGGGACATACAATGAGCAGTTCTTC.

In this sample, this clonotype turned up many times. J is TRBJ1-1 and V is TRBV5-6; D is undetermined. CDR3 length: 11 amino acids. From germline, CDR1 is SGHDT and CDR2 YYEEEE. Between the trimmed V and J ends, which lost 2 bases and 6 bases, there was a span of 5 bases. CDR3 coding DNA: TGTGCCAGCAGCTTTTCTTCTGAAGCTTTCTTT. Translating gives CASSFSSEAFF.